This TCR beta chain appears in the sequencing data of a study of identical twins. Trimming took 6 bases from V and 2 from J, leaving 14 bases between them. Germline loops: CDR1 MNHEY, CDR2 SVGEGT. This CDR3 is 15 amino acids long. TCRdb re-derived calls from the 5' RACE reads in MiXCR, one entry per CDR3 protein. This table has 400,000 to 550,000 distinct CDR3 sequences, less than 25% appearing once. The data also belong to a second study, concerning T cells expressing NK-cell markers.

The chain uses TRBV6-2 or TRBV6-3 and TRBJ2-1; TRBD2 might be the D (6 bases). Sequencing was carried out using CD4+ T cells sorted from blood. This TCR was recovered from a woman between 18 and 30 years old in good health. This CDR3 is CASSSLASAYNEQFF. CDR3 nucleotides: TGTGCCAGCAGCTCGCTAGCGTCTGCCTACAATGAGCAGTTCTTC.